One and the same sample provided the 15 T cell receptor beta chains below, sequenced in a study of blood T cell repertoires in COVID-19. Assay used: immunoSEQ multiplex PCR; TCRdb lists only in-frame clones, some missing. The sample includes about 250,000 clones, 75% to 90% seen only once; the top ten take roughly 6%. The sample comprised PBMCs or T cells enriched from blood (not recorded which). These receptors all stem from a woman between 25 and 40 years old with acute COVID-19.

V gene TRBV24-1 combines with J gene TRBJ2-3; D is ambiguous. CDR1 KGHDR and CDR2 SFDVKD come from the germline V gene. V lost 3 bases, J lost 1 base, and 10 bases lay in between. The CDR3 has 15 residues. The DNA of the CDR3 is TGTGCCACCAGTGATGCGGCGAAAGGCACAGATACGCAGTATTTT. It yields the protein CATSDAAKGTDTQYF.

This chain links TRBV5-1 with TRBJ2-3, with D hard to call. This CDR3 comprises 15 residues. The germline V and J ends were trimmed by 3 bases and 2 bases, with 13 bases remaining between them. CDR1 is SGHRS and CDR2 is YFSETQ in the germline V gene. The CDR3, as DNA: TGCGCCAGCAGCTGGCTGGTCGCATTCACAGATACGCAGTATTTT. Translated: CASSWLVAFTDTQYF. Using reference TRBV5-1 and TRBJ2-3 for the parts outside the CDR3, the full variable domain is KAGVTQTPRYLIKTRGQQVTLSCSPISGHRSVSWYQQTPGQGLQFLFEYFSETQRNKGNFPGRFSGRQFSNSRSEMNVSTLELGDSALYLCASSWLVAFTDTQYFGPGTRLTVL.

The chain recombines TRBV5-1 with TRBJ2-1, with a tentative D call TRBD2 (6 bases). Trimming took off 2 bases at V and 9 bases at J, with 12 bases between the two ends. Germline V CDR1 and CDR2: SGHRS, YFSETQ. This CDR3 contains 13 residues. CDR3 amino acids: CASSFDPAGEQFF. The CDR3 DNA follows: TGCGCCAGCAGCTTTGACCCAGCGGGTGAGCAGTTCTTC. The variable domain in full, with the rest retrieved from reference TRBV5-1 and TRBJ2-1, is KAGVTQTPRYLIKTRGQQVTLSCSPISGHRSVSWYQQTPGQGLQFLFEYFSETQRNKGNFPGRFSGRQFSNSRSEMNVSTLELGDSALYLCASSFDPAGEQFFGPGTRLTVL.

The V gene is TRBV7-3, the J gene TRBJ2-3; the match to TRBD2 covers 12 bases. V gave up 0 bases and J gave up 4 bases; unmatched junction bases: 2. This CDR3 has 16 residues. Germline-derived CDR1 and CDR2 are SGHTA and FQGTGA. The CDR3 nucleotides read TGTGCCAGCAGCTTAACCCGGACTAGCGGGGCAGATACGCAGTATTTT. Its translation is CASSLTRTSGADTQYF.

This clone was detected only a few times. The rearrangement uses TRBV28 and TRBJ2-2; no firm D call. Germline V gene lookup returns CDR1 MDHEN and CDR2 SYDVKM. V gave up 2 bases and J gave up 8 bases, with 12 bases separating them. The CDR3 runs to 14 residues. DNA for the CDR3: TGTGCCAGCAGTTTAGGATTTTCAGCGGGGGAGCTGTTTTTT. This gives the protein CASSLGFSAGELFF.

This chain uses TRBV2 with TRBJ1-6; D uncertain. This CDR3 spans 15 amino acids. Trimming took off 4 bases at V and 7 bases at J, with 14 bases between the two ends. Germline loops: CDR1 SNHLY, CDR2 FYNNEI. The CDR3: CASSATSGANSPLHF. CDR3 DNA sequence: TGTGCCAGCAGTGCCACCTCAGGTGCCAATTCACCCCTCCACTTT.

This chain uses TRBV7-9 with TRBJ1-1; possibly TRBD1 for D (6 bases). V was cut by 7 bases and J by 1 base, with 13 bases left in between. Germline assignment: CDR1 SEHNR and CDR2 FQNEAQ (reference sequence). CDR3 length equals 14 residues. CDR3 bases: TGTGCCAGCACCGAGGGGGTCGCGAACACTGAAGCTTTCTTT. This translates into CASTEGVANTEAFF. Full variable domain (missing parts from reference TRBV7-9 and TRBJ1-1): DTGVSQNPRHKITKRGQNVTFRCDPISEHNRLYWYRQTLGQGPEFLTYFQNEAQLEKSRLLSDRFSAERPKGSFSTLEIQRTEQGDSAMYLCASTEGVANTEAFFGQGTRLTVV.

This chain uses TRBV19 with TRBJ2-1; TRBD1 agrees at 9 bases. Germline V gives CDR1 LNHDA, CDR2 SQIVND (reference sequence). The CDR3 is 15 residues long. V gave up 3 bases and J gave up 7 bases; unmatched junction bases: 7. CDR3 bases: TGTGCCAGTAGTATGGGGACAGGGCAGTGGAATGAGCAGTTCTTC. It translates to CASSMGTGQWNEQFF.

The CDR3 DNA follows: TGCGCCAGTCAGCGGGAGGGCCTCGAGCAGTACTTC. It is translated as CASQREGLEQYF. The chain recombines TRBV5-1 with TRBJ2-7; TRBD2 agrees at 10 bases. Trimming cost V 8 bases and J 6 bases; bases outside gene matches: 5. Germline V lookup: CDR1 SGHRS, CDR2 YFSETQ. The CDR3 is 12 amino acids.

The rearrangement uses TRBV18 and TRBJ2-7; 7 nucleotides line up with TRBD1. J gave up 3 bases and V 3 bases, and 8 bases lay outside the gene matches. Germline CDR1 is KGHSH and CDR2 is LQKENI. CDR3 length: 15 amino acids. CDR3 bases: TGTGCCAGCTCACCCGTGACAGGGACCCACTACGAGCAGTACTTC. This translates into CASSPVTGTHYEQYF.

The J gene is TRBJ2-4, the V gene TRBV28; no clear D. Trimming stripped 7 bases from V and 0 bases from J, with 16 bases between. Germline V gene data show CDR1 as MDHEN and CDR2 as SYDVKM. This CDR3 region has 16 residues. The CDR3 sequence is CASTRQVDGAKNIQYF. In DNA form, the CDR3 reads TGTGCCAGCACCCGGCAGGTCGATGGAGCCAAAAACATTCAGTACTTC.

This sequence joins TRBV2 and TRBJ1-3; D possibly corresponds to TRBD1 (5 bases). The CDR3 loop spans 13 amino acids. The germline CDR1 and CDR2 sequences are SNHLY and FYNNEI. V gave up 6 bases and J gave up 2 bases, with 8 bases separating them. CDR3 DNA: TGTGCCAGCAGGTCAGGGCCTGGAAACACCATATATTTT. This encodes CASRSGPGNTIYF. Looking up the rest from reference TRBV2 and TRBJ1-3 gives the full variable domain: EPEVTQTPSHQVTQMGQEVILRCVPISNHLYFYWYRQILGQKVEFLVSFYNNEISEKSEIFDDQFSVERPDGSNFTLKIRSTKLEDSAMYFCASRSGPGNTIYFGEGSWLTVV.

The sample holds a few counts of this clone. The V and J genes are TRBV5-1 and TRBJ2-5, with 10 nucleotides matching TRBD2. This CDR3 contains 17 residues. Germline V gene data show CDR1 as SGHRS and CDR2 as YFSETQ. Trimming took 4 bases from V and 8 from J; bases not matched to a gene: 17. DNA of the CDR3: TGCGCCAGCAGCCCGCTTAATGGGCTAGCGGGAGCTCGTACCCAGTACTTC. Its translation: CASSPLNGLAGARTQYF.

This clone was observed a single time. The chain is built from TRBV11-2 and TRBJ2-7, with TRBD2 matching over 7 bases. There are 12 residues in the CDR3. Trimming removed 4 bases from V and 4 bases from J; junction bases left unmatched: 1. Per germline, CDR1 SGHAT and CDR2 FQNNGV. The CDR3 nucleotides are TGTGCCAGCAGCTCGGGAGGATACGAGCAGTACTTC. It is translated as CASSSGGYEQYF.

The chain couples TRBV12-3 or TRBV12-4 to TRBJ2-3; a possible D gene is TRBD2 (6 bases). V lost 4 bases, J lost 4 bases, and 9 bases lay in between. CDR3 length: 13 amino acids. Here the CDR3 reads CASSSGVADTQYF. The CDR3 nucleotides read TGTGCCAGCAGTTCGGGAGTTGCAGATACGCAGTATTTT.